Given below is one T cell receptor beta chain in context. Its antigen is as yet unknown. This record belongs to a study of yellow fever vaccine responses in identical twins. Study-wide findings and caveats: Twins' vaccine T cell responses reportedly seemed partly convergent and partly personalized.

V shed 0 bases and J 4 bases; nucleotides not matched to a gene: 8. The germline gives CDR1 ENHRY, CDR2 SYGVKD. This CDR3 is 18 amino acids long. One entry per CDR3 protein results from TCRdb running MiXCR on the RT-PCR reads. The repertoire includes 2,000 or so distinct CDR3 sequences, 70% to 90% of them detected once, and 4% to 5% sits in the top ten. V usage is TRBV10-3 and J usage is TRBJ1-5, with 11 bases that match TRBD1. The material was T cells from blood (PBMCs), unsorted or a sorted subset (not recorded which), obtained before or after yellow fever vaccination (not recorded which). This receptor was obtained from a woman between 18 and 30 years old who received the yellow fever vaccine. The CDR3: CAISESGTGGRANQPQHF. The CDR3, as DNA: TGTGCCATCAGTGAGTCGGGGACAGGGGGTCGGGCAAATCAGCCCCAGCATTTT.